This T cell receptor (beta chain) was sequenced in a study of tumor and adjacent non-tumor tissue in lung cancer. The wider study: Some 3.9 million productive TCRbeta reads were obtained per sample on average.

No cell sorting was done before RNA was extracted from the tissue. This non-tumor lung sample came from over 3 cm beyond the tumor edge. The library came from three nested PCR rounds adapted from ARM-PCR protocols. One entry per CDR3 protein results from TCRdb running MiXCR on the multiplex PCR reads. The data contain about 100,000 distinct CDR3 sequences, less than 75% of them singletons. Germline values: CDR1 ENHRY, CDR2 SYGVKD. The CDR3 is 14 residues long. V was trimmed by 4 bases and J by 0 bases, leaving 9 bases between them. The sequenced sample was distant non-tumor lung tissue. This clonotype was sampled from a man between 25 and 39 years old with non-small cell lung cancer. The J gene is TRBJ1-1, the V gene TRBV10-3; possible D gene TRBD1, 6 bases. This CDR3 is CAISARDMNTEAFF. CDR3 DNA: TGTGCCATCAGTGCCAGGGACATGAACACTGAAGCTTTCTTT.